These 13 T cell receptor beta chains originate from one sample sequenced in a study of T-cell reconstitution after alpha-beta-depleted transplantation in children. Using unique molecular identifiers, the investigators prepared the TCRbeta library. TCRdb re-analysed the PCR reads in MiXCR, keeping a single row per CDR3 protein. The sample includes hundreds of thousands of distinct CDR3 sequences, over 9.5% of them seen just once. This specimen consisted of PBMCs, obtained before TCRalphabeta/CD19-depleted stem cell transplant. These receptors all come from a child younger than 10 with inherited bone marrow failure, due to receive a stem cell transplant.

Many counts were recorded for this clonotype. The genes are TRBV7-2 and TRBJ1-4; the D gene is possibly TRBD1 (5 bases). The V gene's germline CDR1 is SGHTA and CDR2 FQGNSA. CDR3 length: 15 amino acids. Trimming left V 1 base short and J 2 bases short, with 8 bases between. The CDR3 loop is CASSLGGTTNEKLFF. The CDR3 nucleotides read TGTGCCAGCAGCTTAGGGGGCACGACTAATGAAAAACTGTTTTTT.

This clonotype was detected many times. The chain employs TRBV12-3 or TRBV12-4 and TRBJ1-1; 11 bases agree with TRBD1. The CDR3 is 16 amino acids. With 3 bases clipped from V and 2 bases from J, the junction kept 5 bases outside the gene matches. CDR3 amino acids: CASSFYGQGANTEAFF. The CDR3, as DNA: TGTGCCAGCAGTTTTTACGGACAGGGGGCAAACACTGAAGCTTTCTTT.

This clonotype was seen repeatedly, ten times or more. The chain is built from TRBV12-3 or TRBV12-4 and TRBJ1-6, with 7 bases aligning to TRBD1. The V gene end was trimmed by 8 bases and the J gene end by 1 base; junction bases not matched to a gene: 5. The CDR3 contains 15 residues. CDR3 DNA sequence: TGTGCCAGCTCGGACAGGCGGTCCTATAATTCACCCCTCCACTTT. Translated: CASSDRRSYNSPLHF.

This clonotype was detected ten times or more. The gene calls are TRBV6-5 and TRBJ2-7; 10 bases align to TRBD2. The CDR3 spans 15 residues. Germline V CDR1 and CDR2: MNHEY, SVGAGI. V lost 4 bases, J lost 0 bases, and 3 bases stayed unmatched. CDR3 sequence: CASSFSGGSSYEQYF. The CDR3 nucleotides are TGTGCCAGCAGTTTTAGCGGGGGGAGCTCCTACGAGCAGTACTTC.

The chain joins TRBV7-8 to TRBJ2-1; TRBD2 matches 8 bases. With V trimmed by 6 bases and J by 1 base, 14 bases remained unmatched. Germline V CDR1 and CDR2: SGHVS, FQNEAQ. The CDR3 has 18 residues. CDR3 nucleotide sequence: TGTGCCAGCAGACATAGAAGGCTAGCGGGCCTATCCTACAATGAGCAGTTCTTC. Amino acid sequence: CASRHRRLAGLSYNEQFF.

This clonotype was recorded at least ten times. V gene TRBV5-6 combines with J gene TRBJ2-5; 10 bases are a match to TRBD2. Trimming removed 3 bases from V and 2 bases from J; junction bases left unmatched: 1. CDR1 SGHDT and CDR2 YYEEEE come from the germline V gene. The CDR3 totals 14 residues. The CDR3 DNA sequence: TGTGCCAGCAGCTGGGGACTAGCGCAAGAGACCCAGTACTTC. Amino acids: CASSWGLAQETQYF.

This clonotype was detected ten times or more. This chain links TRBV11-3 with TRBJ2-3; D perhaps matches TRBD2 (6 bases). This CDR3 region has 19 residues. Trimming cost V 3 bases and J 1 base, with 23 bases left between them. Germline V gene data show CDR1 as SGHNT and CDR2 as YENEEA. The CDR3, as DNA: TGTGCCAGCAGCTTTGTTACTTGGCGGGAAGGGCGGGGCACAGATACGCAGTATTTT. This gives the protein CASSFVTWREGRGTDTQYF.

The chain is built from TRBV7-2 and TRBJ1-1; TRBD1 matches 9 bases. CDR3 length equals 13 residues. Germline V lookup: CDR1 SGHTA, CDR2 FQGNSA. J lost 10 bases, V lost 0 bases, and 3 bases had no gene match. CDR3 DNA: TGTGCCAGCAGCTTAGCCGGGACAGGGCGAGCTTTCTTT. This codes for CASSLAGTGRAFF. The full variable domain, in which reference TRBV7-2 and TRBJ1-1 provide the parts outside the CDR3, is GAGVSQSPSNKVTEKGKDVELRCDPISGHTALYWYRQSLGQGLEFLIYFQGNSAPDKSGLPSDRFSAERTGGSVSTLTIQRTQQEDSAVYLCASSLAGTGRAFFGQGTRLTVV.

This clonotype has a count of ten or more. The gene calls are TRBV7-2 and TRBJ1-5; the match to TRBD1 covers 10 bases. CDR3 size: 15 residues. Unmatched junction bases numbered 7, after V lost 4 bases and J lost 7 bases. Germline V gives CDR1 SGHTA, CDR2 FQGNSA. The CDR3 DNA reads as TGTGCCAGCAGCTCCCGGACAGGGGGGGGCCAGCCCCAGCATTTT. This sequence encodes CASSSRTGGGQPQHF.

Remarks on this clonotype: A much larger clone lies one base from this, so it may be a read error. The chain links TRBV5-1 to TRBJ1-1, with TRBD1 as a possible D gene (6 bases). The germline CDR1 and CDR2 sequences are SGHRS and YFSETQ. V shed 5 bases and J shed 1 base, with 12 bases lying between them. The CDR3 covers 14 residues. CDR3: CASRPSGANTEAFF. The CDR3 DNA reads TGCGCCAGCAGACCCTCAGGGGCGAACACTGAAGCTTTCTTT.

The chain links TRBV7-9 to TRBJ1-1; D gene ambiguous. Per germline, CDR1 SEHNR and CDR2 FQNEAQ (reference sequence). V lost 5 bases and J 0 bases, leaving 10 bases between the germline ends. This CDR3 contains 14 residues. The CDR3 protein is CASSPGWVNTEAFF. CDR3 coding DNA: TGTGCCAGCAGCCCGGGTTGGGTGAACACTGAAGCTTTCTTT.

This chain joins TRBV12-3 or TRBV12-4 and TRBJ2-5; perhaps TRBD2 as D (6 bases). The germline V and J ends were trimmed by 3 bases and 6 bases, with 23 bases remaining between them. The CDR3 covers 17 residues. The CDR3 region is CASSFLRGWEQTKTQYF. The CDR3, as DNA: TGTGCCAGCAGTTTCCTCCGGGGGTGGGAACAGACGAAGACCCAGTACTTC.

This clonotype has a count of ten or more. This chain links TRBV20-1 with TRBJ2-7; a weak D match, TRBD1 (6 bases). V gave up 2 bases and J gave up 3 bases, with 11 bases separating them. This CDR3 comprises 13 residues. The germline V gene encodes CDR1 DFQATT and CDR2 SNEGSKA (reference sequence). As DNA, the CDR3 is TGCAGTGCTAGAAGGACAGCCAGCTACGAGCAGTACTTC. Protein product: CSARRTASYEQYF.